This is a list of T cell receptor beta chains from one sample in a study of technical replicates of blood from several donors. Produced via immunoSEQ multiplex PCR; TCRdb's table is partial and in-frame only. The profile shows about 62,000 clones, roughly 98% of them singletons. Sample: T cells isolated from PBMCs. These receptors were obtained from a human donor in good health. Each CDR3 is given with its conserved first and last residue. Each record gives: V gene, J gene, clone size, D gene, CDR3 length, CDR3 protein, CDR3 DNA. D genes are given only for firm matches. Clone size is shown for a subset of rows, as once, few, many or a class of expanded clone.

V: TRBV6-5
J: TRBJ1-1
size: NA
D: NA
length: 12
CDR3: CASRSGNTEAFF
DNA: TGTGCCAGCAGATCAGGGAACACTGAAGCTTTCTTT

V: TRBV6-4
J: TRBJ1-1
size: NA
D: NA
length: 15
CDR3: CASSDQGGGGTEAFF
DNA: TGTGCCAGCAGTGACCAAGGGGGAGGGGGCACTGAAGCTTTCTTT

V: TRBV27
J: TRBJ2-1
size: NA
D: NA
length: 11
CDR3: CASHSGNEQFF
DNA: TGTGCCAGCCACAGCGGCAATGAGCAGTTCTTC

V: TRBV27
J: TRBJ1-6
size: NA
D: NA
length: 14
CDR3: CASSAGQYNSPLHF
DNA: TGTGCCAGCAGTGCCGGACAGTATAATTCACCCCTCCACTTT

V: TRBV5-6
J: TRBJ2-2
size: once
D: NA
length: 13
CDR3: CASSLDPVGELFF
DNA: TGTGCCAGCAGCTTGGATCCCGTCGGGGAGCTGTTTTTT

V: TRBV6-5
J: TRBJ2-7
size: NA
D: NA
length: 13
CDR3: CASSYHLSYEQYF
DNA: TGTGCCAGCAGTTACCACTTATCCTACGAGCAGTACTTC

V: TRBV14
J: TRBJ2-1
size: NA
D: NA
length: 15
CDR3: CASSQAYGPQNEQFF
DNA: TGTGCCAGCAGCCAAGCCTATGGGCCGCAGAATGAGCAGTTCTTC

V: TRBV5-8
J: TRBJ2-2
size: once
D: TRBD1
length: 15
CDR3: CASGHGQGDTGELFF
DNA: TGTGCCAGCGGCCACGGGCAGGGGGATACCGGGGAGCTGTTTTTT

V: TRBV7-2
J: TRBJ2-7
size: NA
D: NA
length: 17
CDR3: CASSYRVGVNPTYEQYF
DNA: TGTGCCAGCAGCTACCGGGTAGGAGTCAACCCCACCTACGAGCAGTACTTC

V: TRBV6-1
J: TRBJ2-7
size: NA
D: TRBD2
length: 14
CDR3: CASTVTSGSYEQYF
DNA: TGTGCCAGCACTGTGACTAGCGGGAGCTACGAGCAGTACTTC

V: TRBV4-1
J: TRBJ1-1
size: NA
D: NA
length: 13
CDR3: CASSLRDSLEAFF
DNA: TGCGCCAGCAGCCTAAGGGACTCCCTTGAAGCTTTCTTT

V: TRBV7-2
J: TRBJ2-7
size: NA
D: TRBD1
length: 13
CDR3: CASRTGGAYEQYF
DNA: TGTGCCAGCCGTACAGGGGGCGCATACGAGCAGTACTTC

V: TRBV5-1
J: TRBJ2-1
size: NA
D: TRBD2
length: 15
CDR3: CASSPLLAGENEQFF
DNA: TGCGCCAGCAGCCCCTTACTAGCGGGAGAGAATGAGCAGTTCTTC

V: TRBV7-6
J: TRBJ2-7
size: NA
D: NA
length: 15
CDR3: CASSLAELNPYEQYF
DNA: TGTGCCAGCAGCTTAGCGGAACTAAACCCCTACGAGCAGTACTTC

V: TRBV6-1
J: TRBJ2-1
size: once
D: TRBD2
length: 14
CDR3: CASSGSSSYNEQFF
DNA: TGTGCCAGTAGCGGGTCAAGCTCCTACAATGAGCAGTTCTTC

V: TRBV27
J: TRBJ2-5
size: NA
D: TRBD2
length: 15
CDR3: CASSPTSGGWETQYF
DNA: TGTGCCAGCAGCCCGACTAGCGGGGGTTGGGAGACCCAGTACTTC

V: TRBV27
J: TRBJ2-1
size: NA
D: TRBD2
length: 16
CDR3: CASSLSLAGLNNEQFF
DNA: TGTGCCAGCAGTTTATCTCTAGCGGGGTTAAACAATGAGCAGTTCTTC

V: TRBV10-3
J: TRBJ1-6
size: NA
D: TRBD1
length: 13
CDR3: CAIRGTGDSPLHF
DNA: TGTGCCATCAGAGGGACAGGGGACTCACCCCTCCACTTT

V: TRBV28
J: TRBJ1-5
size: NA
D: TRBD1
length: 14
CDR3: CASSLTGVGQPQHF
DNA: TGTGCCAGCAGCTTGACAGGGGTGGGTCAGCCCCAGCATTTT

V: TRBV6-5
J: TRBJ2-3
size: once
D: TRBD1
length: 15
CDR3: CASRRRQGGPDTQYF
DNA: TGTGCCAGCAGGAGACGACAGGGCGGGCCAGATACGCAGTATTTT

V: TRBV30
J: TRBJ2-5
size: NA
D: TRBD2
length: 16
CDR3: CACKRGSGGARETQYF
DNA: TGTGCCTGTAAAAGGGGTAGCGGGGGGGCCCGGGAGACCCAGTACTTC

V: TRBV28
J: TRBJ2-1
size: NA
D: TRBD2
length: 12
CDR3: CASGISGNREFF
DNA: TGTGCCAGCGGAATTAGCGGGAACCGTGAGTTCTTC